This is a list of T cell receptor beta chains from one sample in a study of blood T cell repertoires in COVID-19. Using immunoSEQ multiplex PCR, the repertoire was profiled, and TCRdb retains in-frame clones only, with some absent. The data contain roughly 100,000 clones, about 85% of them singletons. Source material: peripheral blood. These receptors came from a woman aged 70 to 79 with active or convalescent COVID-19. The CDR3 runs from the conserved cysteine through the conserved F or W. D genes are given only for firm matches. Some rows mark clone size as missing; the rest say once, few, many or name a class of expanded clone.

d_call j_call v_call clone_size cdr3_length cdr3_nt cdr3_aa
. TRBJ2-5 TRBV4-3 once 15 TGCGCCAGCCCCCTACAGGGAGGGATTCAAGAGACCCAGTACTTC CASPLQGGIQETQYF
. TRBJ1-4 TRBV6-5 . 15 TGTGCCAGCAGTTACGGTTCAGGGGCGGGTGAAAAACTGTTTTTT CASSYGSGAGEKLFF
TRBD2 TRBJ2-5 TRBV5-4 . 17 TGTGCCAGCAGCTTGGCTCGGCTAGCGGGAGACCAAGAGACCCAGTACTTC CASSLARLAGDQETQYF
. TRBJ1-5 TRBV6-5 . 14 TGTGCCAGCAGGGGAGGTGAATTTAATCAGCCCCAGCATTTT CASRGGEFNQPQHF
TRBD1 TRBJ2-5 TRBV5-8 . 14 TGTGCCAGCAGCCGGGGCGACAGGGAAGAGACCCAGTACTTC CASSRGDREETQYF
. TRBJ2-2 TRBV7-6 . 15 TGTGCCAGCAGCTCCCAACAGGGATGGACCGGGGAGCTGTTTTTT CASSSQQGWTGELFF
TRBD1 TRBJ1-5 TRBV5-1 . 15 TGCGCCAGCAGCGTACAGGGGGAGAGCAATCAGCCCCAGCATTTT CASSVQGESNQPQHF
. TRBJ1-4 TRBV2 . 12 TGTGCCAGCAGTAAGGCAGGAGAAAAACTGTTTTTT CASSKAGEKLFF
. TRBJ2-1 TRBV24-1 . 15 TGTGCCACCAGTGATGTTCTATACCGGGACAATGAGCAGTTCTTC CATSDVLYRDNEQFF
. TRBJ1-2 TRBV24-1 few 14 TGTGCCACCAGTGATGCCGGGACTTACTATGGCTACACCTTC CATSDAGTYYGYTF
. TRBJ1-2 TRBV2 . 13 TGTGCCAGCAGTGAAAACAGGGAATTTGGCTACACCTTC CASSENREFGYTF
. TRBJ1-5 TRBV4-3 . 18 TGCGCCAGCAGCCAAGATGCCCCCGCGGCGGACTATAATCAGCCCCAGCATTTT CASSQDAPAADYNQPQHF
. TRBJ2-7 TRBV20-1 . 11 TGCAGTGCTAGCACTAGGACCGAGCAGTACTTC CSASTRTEQYF
. TRBJ2-7 TRBV23-1 . 15 TGCGCCAGCAGTCAATCTGGGGGGGCGCCTCACGAGCAGTACTTC CASSQSGGAPHEQYF
. TRBJ1-6 TRBV18 . 16 TGTGCCAGCTCACCTATGGGGCTTCGAAACAATTCACCCCTCCACTTT CASSPMGLRNNSPLHF
. TRBJ2-5 TRBV14 . 13 TGTGCCAGCAGCCTAAACCTATTAGAGACCCAGTACTTC CASSLNLLETQYF
. TRBJ2-7 TRBV4-3 . 17 TGCGCCAGCAGCCAAGAAGTGTTGGCGGGTCGTTCCTACGAGCAGTACTTC CASSQEVLAGRSYEQYF
TRBD2 TRBJ2-3 TRBV11-3 . 16 TGTGCCAGCAGCCGACGACGGGGGGGCCCGGCAGATACGCAGTATTTT CASSRRRGGPADTQYF
TRBD1 TRBJ1-5 TRBV19 . 14 TGTGCCAGTAGTGGGACAGGGGGCGATCAGCCCCAGCATTTT CASSGTGGDQPQHF
TRBD2 TRBJ2-1 TRBV9 . 15 TGTGCCAGCAGCGTAGGCCGGCGGGAGTGGAATGAGCAGTTCTTC CASSVGRREWNEQFF
. TRBJ1-6 TRBV6-1 few 15 TGTGCCAGCAGTGAAGCGTGGGCGCCTCCTTCACCCCTCCACTTT CASSEAWAPPSPLHF
. TRBJ1-5 TRBV19 . 18 TGTGCCAGTAGTCGACTAGACAGAGTTCCTTATAGCAATCAGCCCCAGCATTTT CASSRLDRVPYSNQPQHF
. TRBJ2-7 TRBV19 few 13 TGTGCCAGTCGCGGGGGACAACACTACGAGCAGTACTTC CASRGGQHYEQYF
. TRBJ2-3 TRBV3-1/TRBV3-2 . 13 TGTGCCAGCAGCCACCTCGGCACAGATACGCAGTATTTT CASSHLGTDTQYF
. TRBJ2-2 TRBV7-2 . 14 TGTGCCAGCAGCAGACAGGTGAACACCGGGGAGCTGTTTTTT CASSRQVNTGELFF
. TRBJ2-1 TRBV11-2 . 19 TGTGCCAGCAGGACCTTGAAGTGGCGGGGCCTGACCTCCTACAATGAGCAGTTCTTC CASRTLKWRGLTSYNEQFF
. TRBJ2-3 TRBV19 . 14 TGTGCCAGTAAAACAGGGAGGGGTACAGATACGCAGTATTTT CASKTGRGTDTQYF
TRBD2 TRBJ2-1 TRBV19 . 18 TGTGCCAGTAGGAGGGACGGGAAGCGGGAGGGAACCTACAATGAGCAGTTCTTC CASRRDGKREGTYNEQFF
. TRBJ1-2 TRBV28 . 16 TGTGCCAGCAGTCTACCAGACCCCCCGGGAAGGAATGGCTACACCTTC CASSLPDPPGRNGYTF
. TRBJ2-2 TRBV28 . 14 TGTGCCAGCAGCACGACAGGGAACACCGGGGAGCTGTTTTTT CASSTTGNTGELFF
TRBD2 TRBJ2-1 TRBV11-3 . 15 TGTGCCAGCAGCTTATCCCTAGCGGATTACAATGAGCAGTTCTTC CASSLSLADYNEQFF
. TRBJ1-1 TRBV19 . 16 TGTGCCAGTAGTACCTCCCCTTACAGGTTAGAGACTGAAGCTTTCTTT CASSTSPYRLETEAFF
. TRBJ2-1 TRBV6-2/TRBV6-3 . 13 TGTGCCAGCAGTCGGGACATTTACAATGAGCAGTTCTTC CASSRDIYNEQFF
. TRBJ2-7 TRBV7-2 few 13 TGTGCCAGCAGCTTTGGCAATCCCTACGAGCAGTACTTC CASSFGNPYEQYF
. TRBJ1-1 TRBV11-2 . 13 TGTGCCAGCAGCTTCCTAGTTAACACTGAAGCTTTCTTT CASSFLVNTEAFF
. TRBJ1-1 TRBV11-2 . 18 TGTGCCAGCATCCTTGATCTTCGACGCACAAGGGGGAACACTGAAGCTTTCTTT CASILDLRRTRGNTEAFF
TRBD1 TRBJ1-4 TRBV2 . 18 TGTGCCAGCAGAGTCGGGACAGGGGGAGTTGCAACTAATGAAAAACTGTTTTTT CASRVGTGGVATNEKLFF
. TRBJ2-3 TRBV9 . 16 TGTGCCAGCAGCGTACTTCGCCAGGGTGATGCAGATACGCAGTATTTT CASSVLRQGDADTQYF
TRBD1 TRBJ2-3 TRBV9 . 13 TGTGCCAGCAGCGGAAACAGGGGAGATACGCAGTATTTT CASSGNRGDTQYF
TRBD1 TRBJ1-3 TRBV18 . 16 TGTGCCAGCTCACCACCGGGACAGGGCTCTGGAAACACCATATATTTT CASSPPGQGSGNTIYF
. TRBJ2-1 TRBV6-5 . 13 TGTGCCAGCAGTTACCTTGGCTTCGATGAGCAGTTCTTC CASSYLGFDEQFF
TRBD1 TRBJ1-2 TRBV11-2 . 13 TGTGCCAGCAGCAACGACAGGGTCTATGGCTACACCTTC CASSNDRVYGYTF
. TRBJ2-3 TRBV11-3 . 15 TGTGCCAGCAGCTTAGACGGGGGTGGGACAGATACGCAGTATTTT CASSLDGGGTDTQYF
TRBD1 TRBJ2-5 TRBV3-1/TRBV3-2 . 14 TGTGCCAGCAGCCCAAAGACAGGGGCAGAGACCCAGTACTTC CASSPKTGAETQYF
. TRBJ1-5 TRBV2 few 14 TGTGCCAGCAGCGAAATTACAGGCTCCCAGCCCCAGCATTTT CASSEITGSQPQHF
. TRBJ2-7 TRBV5-5 . 12 TGTGCCAGCAGCTCGTCCGTGAGGGAGCAGTACTTC CASSSSVREQYF
. TRBJ1-2 TRBV7-9 . 13 TGTGCCAGCAGCTTATTAAAAGAGGGTGGCTACACCTTC CASSLLKEGGYTF
. TRBJ2-3 TRBV7-2 . 17 TGTGCCAGCAGCCCCCCCCCGGCAGGGTCCGGAGCAGATACGCAGTATTTT CASSPPPAGSGADTQYF
. TRBJ1-6 TRBV6-5 . 15 TGTGCCAGCAGCCGGGGGGACTCCTATAATTCACCCCTCCACTTT CASSRGDSYNSPLHF